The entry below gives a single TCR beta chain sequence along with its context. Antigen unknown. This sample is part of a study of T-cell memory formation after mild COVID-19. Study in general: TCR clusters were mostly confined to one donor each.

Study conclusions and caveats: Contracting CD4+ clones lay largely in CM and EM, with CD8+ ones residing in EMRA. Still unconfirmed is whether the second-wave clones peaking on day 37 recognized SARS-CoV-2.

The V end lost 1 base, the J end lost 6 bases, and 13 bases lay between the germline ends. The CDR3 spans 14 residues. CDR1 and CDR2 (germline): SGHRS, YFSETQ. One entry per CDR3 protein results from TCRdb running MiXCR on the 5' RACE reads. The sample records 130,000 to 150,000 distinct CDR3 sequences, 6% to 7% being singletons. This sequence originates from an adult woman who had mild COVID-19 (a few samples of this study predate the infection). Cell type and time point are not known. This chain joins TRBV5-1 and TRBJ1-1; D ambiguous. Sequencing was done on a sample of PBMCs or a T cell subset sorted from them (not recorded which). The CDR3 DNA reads TGCGCCAGCAGCTTGAGAGCTCTCAGCTCTGAAGCTTTCTTT. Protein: CASSLRALSSEAFF.